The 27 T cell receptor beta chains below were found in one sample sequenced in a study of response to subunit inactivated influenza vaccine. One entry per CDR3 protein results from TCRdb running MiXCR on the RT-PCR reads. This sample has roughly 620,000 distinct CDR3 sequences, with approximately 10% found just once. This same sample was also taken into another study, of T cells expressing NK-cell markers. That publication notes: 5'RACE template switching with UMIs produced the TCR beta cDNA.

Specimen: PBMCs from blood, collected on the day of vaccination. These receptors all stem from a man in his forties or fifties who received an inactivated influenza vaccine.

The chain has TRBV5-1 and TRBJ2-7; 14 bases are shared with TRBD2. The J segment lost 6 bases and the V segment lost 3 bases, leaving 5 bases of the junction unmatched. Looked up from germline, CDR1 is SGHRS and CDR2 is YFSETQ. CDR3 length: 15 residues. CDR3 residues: CASSSTSGRGSEQYF. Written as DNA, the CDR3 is TGCGCCAGCAGCTCGACTAGCGGGAGGGGTAGCGAGCAGTACTTC.

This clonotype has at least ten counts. CDR3 region: CSVVGTGKATEAFF. The CDR3 DNA sequence: TGCAGCGTTGTGGGGACAGGGAAGGCGACTGAAGCTTTCTTT. The genes are TRBV29-1 and TRBJ1-1, with 9 positions matching TRBD1. There are 14 residues in the CDR3. Trimming removed 4 bases from V and 5 bases from J; junction bases left unmatched: 8. In germline, CDR1 is SQVTM, CDR2 ANQGSEA.

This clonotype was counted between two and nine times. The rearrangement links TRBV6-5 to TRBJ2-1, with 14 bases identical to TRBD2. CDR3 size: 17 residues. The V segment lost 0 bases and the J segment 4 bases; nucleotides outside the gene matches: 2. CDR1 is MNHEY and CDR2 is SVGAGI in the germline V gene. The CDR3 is CASSYSGTSGSYNEQFF. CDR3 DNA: TGTGCCAGCAGTTACTCGGGGACTAGCGGGAGTTACAATGAGCAGTTCTTC.

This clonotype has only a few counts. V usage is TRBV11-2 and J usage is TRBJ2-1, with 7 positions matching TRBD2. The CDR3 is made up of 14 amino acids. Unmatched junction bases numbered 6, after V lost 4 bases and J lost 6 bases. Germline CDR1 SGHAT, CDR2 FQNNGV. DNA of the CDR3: TGTGCCAGCAGCTCAGCGGGGTTAGCCAATGAGCAGTTCTTC. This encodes CASSSAGLANEQFF.

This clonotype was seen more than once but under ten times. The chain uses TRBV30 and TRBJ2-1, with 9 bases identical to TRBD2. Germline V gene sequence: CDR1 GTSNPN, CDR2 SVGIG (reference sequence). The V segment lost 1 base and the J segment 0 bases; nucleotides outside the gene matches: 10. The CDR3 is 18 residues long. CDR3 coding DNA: TGTGCCTGGAGTGCCGCTAGCGGGGAGTTGAGCTCCTACAATGAGCAGTTCTTC. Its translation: CAWSAASGELSSYNEQFF.

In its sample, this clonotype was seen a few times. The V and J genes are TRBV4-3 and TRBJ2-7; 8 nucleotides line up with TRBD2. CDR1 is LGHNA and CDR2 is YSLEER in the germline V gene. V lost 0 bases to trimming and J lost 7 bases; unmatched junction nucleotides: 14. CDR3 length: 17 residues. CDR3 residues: CASSQEIPGLASGEQYF. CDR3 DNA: TGCGCCAGCAGCCAAGAAATTCCCGGACTAGCCTCAGGAGAGCAGTACTTC.

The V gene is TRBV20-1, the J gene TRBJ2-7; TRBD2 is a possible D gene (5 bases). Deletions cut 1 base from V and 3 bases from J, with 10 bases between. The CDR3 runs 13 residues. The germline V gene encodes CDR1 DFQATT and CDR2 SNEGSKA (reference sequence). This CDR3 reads CSARGGLLYEQYF. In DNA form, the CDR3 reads TGCAGTGCTAGAGGTGGACTTCTCTACGAGCAGTACTTC.

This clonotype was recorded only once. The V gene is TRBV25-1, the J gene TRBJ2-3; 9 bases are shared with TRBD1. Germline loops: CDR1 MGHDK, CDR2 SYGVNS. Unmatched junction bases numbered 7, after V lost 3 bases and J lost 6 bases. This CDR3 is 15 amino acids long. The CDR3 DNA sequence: TGTGCCAGCAGTGATCGGAGGGACAGGGCTGATACGCAGTATTTT. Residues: CASSDRRDRADTQYF.

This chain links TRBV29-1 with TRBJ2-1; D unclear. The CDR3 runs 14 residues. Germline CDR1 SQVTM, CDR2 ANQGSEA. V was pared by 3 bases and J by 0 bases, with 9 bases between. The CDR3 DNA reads TGCAGCGTTGATTCCTGGGACTCCTACAATGAGCAGTTCTTC. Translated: CSVDSWDSYNEQFF.

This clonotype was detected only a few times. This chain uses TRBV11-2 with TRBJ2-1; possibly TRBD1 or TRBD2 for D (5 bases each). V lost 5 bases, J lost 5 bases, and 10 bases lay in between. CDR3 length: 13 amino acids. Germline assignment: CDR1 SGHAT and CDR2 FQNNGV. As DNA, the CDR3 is TGTGCCAGCAGCGCCGGGACCGACAATGAGCAGTTCTTC. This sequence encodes CASSAGTDNEQFF.

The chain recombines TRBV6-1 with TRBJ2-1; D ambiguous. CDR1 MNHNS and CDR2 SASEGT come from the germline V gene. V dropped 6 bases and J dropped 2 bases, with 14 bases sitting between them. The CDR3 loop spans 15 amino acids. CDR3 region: CASSAAFFTYNEQFF. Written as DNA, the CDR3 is TGTGCCAGCAGCGCAGCGTTCTTCACCTACAATGAGCAGTTCTTC.

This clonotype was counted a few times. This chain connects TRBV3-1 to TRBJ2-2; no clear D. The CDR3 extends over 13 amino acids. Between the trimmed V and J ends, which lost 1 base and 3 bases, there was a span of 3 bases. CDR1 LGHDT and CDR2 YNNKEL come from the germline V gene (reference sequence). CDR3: CASSQVYTGELFF. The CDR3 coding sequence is TGTGCCAGCAGCCAAGTGTACACCGGGGAGCTGTTTTTT. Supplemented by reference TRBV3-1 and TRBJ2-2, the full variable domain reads DTAVSQTPKYLVTQMGNDKSIKCEQNLGHDTMYWYKQDSKKFLKIMFSYNNKELIINETVPNRFSPKSPDKAHLNLHINSLELGDSAVYFCASSQVYTGELFFGEGSRLTVL.

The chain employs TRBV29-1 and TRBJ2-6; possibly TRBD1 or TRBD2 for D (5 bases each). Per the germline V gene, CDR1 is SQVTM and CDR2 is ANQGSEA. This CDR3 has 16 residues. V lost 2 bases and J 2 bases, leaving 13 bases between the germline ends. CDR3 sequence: CSVETLGTTGANVLTF. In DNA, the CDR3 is TGCAGCGTTGAAACCCTGGGGACCACTGGGGCCAACGTCCTGACTTTC.

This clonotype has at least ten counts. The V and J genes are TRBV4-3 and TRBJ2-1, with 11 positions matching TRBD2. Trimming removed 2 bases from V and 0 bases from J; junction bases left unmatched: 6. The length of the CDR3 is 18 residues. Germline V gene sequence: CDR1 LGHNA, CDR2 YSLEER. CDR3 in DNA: TGCGCCAGCAGCCAACATTTAGCGGGAGGGGCCTCCTACAATGAGCAGTTCTTC. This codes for CASSQHLAGGASYNEQFF.

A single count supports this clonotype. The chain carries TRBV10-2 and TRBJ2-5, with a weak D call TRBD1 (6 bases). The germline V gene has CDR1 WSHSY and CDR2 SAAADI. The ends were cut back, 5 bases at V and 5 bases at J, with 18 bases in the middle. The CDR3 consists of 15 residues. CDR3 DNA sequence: TGCGCCAGCAGTACCGGGACAAAATTTGGGGAGACCCAGTACTTC. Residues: CASSTGTKFGETQYF.

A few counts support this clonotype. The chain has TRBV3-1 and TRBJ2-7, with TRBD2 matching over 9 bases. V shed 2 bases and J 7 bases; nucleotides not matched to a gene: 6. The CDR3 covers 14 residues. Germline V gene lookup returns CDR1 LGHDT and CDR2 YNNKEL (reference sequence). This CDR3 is CASSQTSGHKEQYF. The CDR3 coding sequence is TGTGCCAGCAGCCAAACTAGCGGGCATAAAGAGCAGTACTTC.

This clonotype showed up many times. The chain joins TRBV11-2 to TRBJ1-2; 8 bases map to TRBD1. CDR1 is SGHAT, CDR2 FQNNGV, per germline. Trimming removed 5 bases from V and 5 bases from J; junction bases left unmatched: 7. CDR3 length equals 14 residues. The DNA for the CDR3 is TGTGCCAGCAGCCACGACAGGGGAAGTTATGGCTACACCTTC. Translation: CASSHDRGSYGYTF. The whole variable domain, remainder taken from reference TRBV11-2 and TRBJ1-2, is EAGVAQSPRYKIIEKRQSVAFWCNPISGHATLYWYQQILGQGPKLLIQFQNNGVVDDSQLPKDRFSAERLKGVDSTLKIQPAKLEDSAVYLCASSHDRGSYGYTFGSGTRLTVV.

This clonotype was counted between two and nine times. DNA for the CDR3: TGCAGTGCAGAGCGGGGGGGCCGAGAGACCCAGTACTTC. Protein sequence: CSAERGGRETQYF. V and J are TRBV20-1 and TRBJ2-5, with 10 bases that match TRBD2. CDR1 is DFQATT, CDR2 SNEGSKA, per germline (reference sequence). The CDR3 sequence is 13 residues long. Trimming removed 6 bases from V and 4 bases from J; junction bases left unmatched: 5.

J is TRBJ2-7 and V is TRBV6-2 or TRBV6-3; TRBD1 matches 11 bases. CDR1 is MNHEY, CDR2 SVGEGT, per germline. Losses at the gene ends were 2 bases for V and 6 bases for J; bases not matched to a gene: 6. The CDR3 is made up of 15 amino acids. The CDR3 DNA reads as TGTGCCAGCAGTTACCCCGGGACAGGGGGTGGCGAGCAGTACTTC. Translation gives CASSYPGTGGGEQYF.

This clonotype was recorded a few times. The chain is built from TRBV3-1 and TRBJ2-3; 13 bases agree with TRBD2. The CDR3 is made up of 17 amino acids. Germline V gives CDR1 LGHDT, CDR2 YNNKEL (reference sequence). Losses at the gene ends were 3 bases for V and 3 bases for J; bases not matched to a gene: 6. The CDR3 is CASSQALTSGGTDTQYF. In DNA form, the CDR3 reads TGTGCCAGCAGCCAGGCTCTGACTAGCGGGGGGACAGATACGCAGTATTTT.

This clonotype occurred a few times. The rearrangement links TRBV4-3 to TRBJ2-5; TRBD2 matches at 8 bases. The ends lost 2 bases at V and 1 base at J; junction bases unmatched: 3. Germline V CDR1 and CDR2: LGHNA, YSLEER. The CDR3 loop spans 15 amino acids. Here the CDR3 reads CASSQTGGLQETQYF. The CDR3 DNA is TGCGCCAGCAGCCAAACGGGAGGGCTCCAAGAGACCCAGTACTTC.

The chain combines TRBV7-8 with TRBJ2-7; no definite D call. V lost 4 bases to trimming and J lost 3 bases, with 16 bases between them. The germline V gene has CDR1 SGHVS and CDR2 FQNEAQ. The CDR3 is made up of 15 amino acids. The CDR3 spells CASSSATSGHYEQYF. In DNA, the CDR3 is TGTGCCAGCAGCTCAGCGACCTCGGGCCACTACGAGCAGTACTTC.

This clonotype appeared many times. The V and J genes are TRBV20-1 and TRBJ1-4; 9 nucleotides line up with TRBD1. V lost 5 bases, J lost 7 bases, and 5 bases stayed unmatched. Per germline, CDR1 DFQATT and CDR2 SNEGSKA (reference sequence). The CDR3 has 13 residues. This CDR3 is CSAQQGASEKLFF. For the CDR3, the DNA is TGCAGTGCTCAACAGGGGGCCTCTGAAAAACTGTTTTTT.

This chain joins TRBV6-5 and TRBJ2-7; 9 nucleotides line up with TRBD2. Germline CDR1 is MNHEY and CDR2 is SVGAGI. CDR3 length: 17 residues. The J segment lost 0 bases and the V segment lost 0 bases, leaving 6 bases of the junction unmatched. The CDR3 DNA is TGTGCCAGCAGTTACTCGAAGGCTAGCGGGACCTCCTACGAGCAGTACTTC. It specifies CASSYSKASGTSYEQYF.

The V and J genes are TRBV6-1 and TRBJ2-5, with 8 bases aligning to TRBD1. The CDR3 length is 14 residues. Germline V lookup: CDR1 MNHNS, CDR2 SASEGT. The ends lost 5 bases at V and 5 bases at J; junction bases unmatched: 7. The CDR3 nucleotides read TGTGCCAGCAGTACCGGACAGGGTTGGGAGACCCAGTACTTC. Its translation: CASSTGQGWETQYF.

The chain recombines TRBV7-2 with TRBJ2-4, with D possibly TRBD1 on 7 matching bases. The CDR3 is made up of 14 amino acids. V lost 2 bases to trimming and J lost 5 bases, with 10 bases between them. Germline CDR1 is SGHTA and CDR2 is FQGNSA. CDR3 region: CASSLQGGENIQYF. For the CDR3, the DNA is TGTGCCAGCAGCTTACAGGGGGGCGAAAACATTCAGTACTTC.

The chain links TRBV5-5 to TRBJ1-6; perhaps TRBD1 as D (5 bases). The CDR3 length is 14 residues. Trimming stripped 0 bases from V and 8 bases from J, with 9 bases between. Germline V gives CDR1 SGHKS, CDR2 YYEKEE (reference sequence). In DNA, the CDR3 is TGTGCCAGCAGCTTGGAAGGGACCGATTCACCCCTCCACTTT. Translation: CASSLEGTDSPLHF.